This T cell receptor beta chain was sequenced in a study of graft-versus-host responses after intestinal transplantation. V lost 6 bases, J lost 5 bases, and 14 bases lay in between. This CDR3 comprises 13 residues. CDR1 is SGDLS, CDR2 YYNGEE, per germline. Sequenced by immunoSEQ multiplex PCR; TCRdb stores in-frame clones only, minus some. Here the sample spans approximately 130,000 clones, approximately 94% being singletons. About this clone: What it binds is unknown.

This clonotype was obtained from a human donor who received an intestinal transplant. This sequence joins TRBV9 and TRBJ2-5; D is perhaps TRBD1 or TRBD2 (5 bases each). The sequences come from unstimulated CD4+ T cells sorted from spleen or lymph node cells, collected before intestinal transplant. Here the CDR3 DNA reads TGTGCCAGCACCCGTAGTGAGGGGGAGACCCAGTACTTC. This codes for CASTRSEGETQYF.